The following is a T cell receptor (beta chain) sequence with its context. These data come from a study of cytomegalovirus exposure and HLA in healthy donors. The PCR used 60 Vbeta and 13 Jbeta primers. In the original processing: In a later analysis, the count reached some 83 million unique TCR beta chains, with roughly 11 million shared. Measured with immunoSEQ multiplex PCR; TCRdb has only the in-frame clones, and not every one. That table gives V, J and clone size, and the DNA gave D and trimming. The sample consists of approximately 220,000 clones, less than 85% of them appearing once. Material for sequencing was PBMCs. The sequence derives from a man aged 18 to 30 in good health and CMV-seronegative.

The chain's CDR3 is CASRRGTSGRGSYEQYF. CDR3 bases: TGTGCCAGTCGGAGGGGGACTAGCGGGAGGGGCTCCTACGAGCAGTACTTC. The rearrangement links TRBV14 to TRBJ2-7; 16 bases fit TRBD2. This CDR3 is 17 amino acids long. Trimming removed 9 bases from V and 0 bases from J; junction bases left unmatched: 8. The germline CDR1 and CDR2 sequences are SGHDN and FVKESK.